One sample yielded the 24 T cell receptor beta chains listed below, sequenced in a study of blood T cell repertoires in COVID-19. TCRdb's copy holds only in-frame clones and misses some; the assay was immunoSEQ multiplex PCR. Among 310,000 or so clones listed, more than 75% were seen once. The sequencing sample was made of peripheral blood. These receptors all come from a man in his forties or fifties with active or convalescent COVID-19.

The rearrangement links TRBV28 to TRBJ1-5; 11 bases align to TRBD1. The germline V gene encodes CDR1 MDHEN and CDR2 SYDVKM. Trimming at V came to 5 bases and at J to 0 bases, leaving 12 bases not matched to a gene. The length of the CDR3 is 19 residues. The CDR3, as DNA: TGTGCCAGCAGTGCCAGGACAGGGGGCGCGGTTCTTAGCAATCAGCCCCAGCATTTT. It codes for CASSARTGGAVLSNQPQHF.

This clone has only one observation. The same CDR3 can be traced to other DNA sequences in this sample. The chain joins TRBV5-1 to TRBJ1-2, with 7 nucleotides matching TRBD1. Germline lookup yields CDR1 SGHRS and CDR2 YFSETQ. The V and J ends lost 0 bases and 8 bases, in that order; junction bases with no gene match: 4. This CDR3 comprises 13 residues. This chain's CDR3 is CASSLGAGGGYTF. The CDR3 nucleotides are TGCGCCAGCAGCTTGGGGGCAGGGGGAGGCTACACCTTC.

V and J are TRBV3-1 (or the pseudogene TRBV3-2) and TRBJ1-2; perhaps TRBD1 as D (6 bases). The germline V gene encodes CDR1 LGHDT and CDR2 YNNKEL (reference sequence). The CDR3 is 15 residues long. The V end lost 1 base, the J end lost 4 bases, and 13 bases lay between the germline ends. The CDR3 sequence is CASSQGMDSGYGYTF. The CDR3, as DNA: TGTGCCAGCAGCCAAGGAATGGACAGCGGCTATGGCTACACCTTC.

In the case of this clone: An end of the junction does not agree with germline; a read error may underlie this. The DNA for the CDR3 is TGTGCCAGCAGCCTAACTCCGACTATGGGGACTAGCTTC. This codes for CASSLTPTMGTSF. The J gene is TRBJ2-4, the V gene TRBV12-3 or TRBV12-4; 8 nucleotides line up with TRBD2. The CDR3 is made up of 13 amino acids.

The rearrangement links TRBV29-1 to TRBJ1-2; D is uncertain. Germline loops: CDR1 SQVTM, CDR2 ANQGSEA. CDR3 length: 14 amino acids. The germline V and J ends were trimmed by 0 bases and 3 bases, with 11 bases remaining between them. This CDR3 reads CSVEDRPRDYGYTF. As DNA, the CDR3 is TGCAGCGTTGAAGATCGGCCCCGGGACTATGGCTACACCTTC.

Only a few counts were recorded for this clone. The V gene is TRBV27, the J gene TRBJ2-7, with 10 positions matching TRBD2. With V trimmed by 3 bases and J by 2 bases, 4 bases remained unmatched. The CDR3 loop spans 15 amino acids. Germline values: CDR1 MNHEY, CDR2 SMNVEV (reference sequence). The CDR3 region has the DNA TGTGCCAGCAGTTTGAGGCTAGCGGGAGCCTACGAGCAGTACTTC. Encoded protein: CASSLRLAGAYEQYF.

V is TRBV6-5 and J is TRBJ1-1; a possible D gene is TRBD1 (5 bases). Germline V lookup: CDR1 MNHEY, CDR2 SVGAGI. V was clipped by 2 bases and J by 5 bases, with 9 bases between them. The CDR3 has 13 amino acids. CDR3 in DNA: TGTGCCAGCAGTTACAGGGGATTGACTGAAGCTTTCTTT. Its translation is CASSYRGLTEAFF.

V is TRBV7-2 and J is TRBJ2-3; 9 bases match TRBD2. With V trimmed by 1 base and J by 4 bases, 3 bases remained unmatched. This CDR3 comprises 15 residues. Germline-derived CDR1 and CDR2 are SGHTA and FQGNSA. The CDR3 sequence: CASSLVAGGPDTQYF. CDR3 DNA: TGTGCCAGCAGCTTAGTGGCGGGAGGGCCAGATACGCAGTATTTT.

This chain uses TRBV28 with TRBJ1-2, with 9 nucleotides matching TRBD1. Germline V CDR1 and CDR2: MDHEN, SYDVKM. V shed 5 bases, J shed 4 bases, and the junction held 5 bases outside the gene matches. This CDR3 comprises 14 residues. The chain's CDR3 is CASSLQGASYGYTF. Written as DNA, the CDR3 is TGTGCCAGCAGTCTACAGGGGGCGAGCTATGGCTACACCTTC.

V and J are TRBV18 and TRBJ1-3; TRBD1 matches at 9 bases. The CDR3 has 17 amino acids. CDR1 is KGHSH, CDR2 LQKENI, per germline. Trimming cost V 4 bases and J 1 base; bases outside gene matches: 8. CDR3 sequence reads: CASSQNSGQGSGNTIYF. CDR3 DNA: TGTGCCAGCTCACAGAATTCGGGACAGGGATCTGGAAACACCATATATTTT.

This clone was found a few times. The chain links TRBV14 to TRBJ1-4, with D uncertain. The V gene lost 5 bases and the J gene lost 0 bases, with 22 bases spanning the gap. Germline CDR1 SGHDN, CDR2 FVKESK. There are 19 residues in the CDR3. The CDR3 nucleotides are TGTGCCAGCAGCTTAGCGACGGCGCTCTCCTCAGCAACTAATGAAAAACTGTTTTTT. Translated, it gives CASSLATALSSATNEKLFF. Full variable domain (remainder filled in from reference TRBV14 and TRBJ1-4): EAGVTQFPSHSVIEKGQTVTLRCDPISGHDNLYWYRRVMGKEIKFLLHFVKESKQDESGMPNNRFLAERTGGTYSTLKVQPAELEDSGVYFCASSLATALSSATNEKLFFGSGTQLSVL.

The chain uses TRBV6-6 and TRBJ1-5; D ambiguous. Germline-derived CDR1 and CDR2 are MNHNY and SVGAGI (reference sequence). There are 13 residues in the CDR3. V dropped 2 bases and J dropped 5 bases, with 7 bases sitting between them. The CDR3 protein is CASSYAGDQPQHF. The CDR3 nucleotides are TGTGCCAGCAGTTACGCGGGCGATCAGCCCCAGCATTTT.

The chain carries TRBV30 and TRBJ2-7; D might be TRBD2 (5 bases). The CDR3 is made up of 12 amino acids. V shed 7 bases and J shed 1 base, with 11 bases lying between them. Germline CDR1 GTSNPN, CDR2 SVGIG (reference sequence). DNA of the CDR3: TGTGCCTCTGACACGGGGTCCTACGAGCAGTACTTC. Protein: CASDTGSYEQYF.

This rearrangement joins TRBV9 to TRBJ2-4, with no clear D. V lost 7 bases to trimming and J lost 0 bases, with 26 bases between them. Germline V gene data show CDR1 as SGDLS and CDR2 as YYNGEE. This CDR3 is built from 19 residues. CDR3 loop: CASYKRNGLPSLAKNIQYF. CDR3 nucleotides: TGTGCCAGCTACAAGAGGAACGGTCTGCCTTCTCTAGCCAAAAACATTCAGTACTTC.

V gene TRBV2 combines with J gene TRBJ2-3; D is perhaps TRBD2 (6 bases). V gave up 4 bases and J gave up 4 bases, with 12 bases separating them. This CDR3 has 14 residues. The germline V gene encodes CDR1 SNHLY and CDR2 FYNNEI. CDR3 DNA sequence: TGTGCCAGCAGTGTAGCGAGGAGGGCAGATACGCAGTATTTT. It codes for CASSVARRADTQYF.

The V and J genes are TRBV18 and TRBJ2-7; D gene unclear. CDR1 is KGHSH, CDR2 LQKENI, per germline. The CDR3 length is 12 residues. V lost 2 bases to trimming and J lost 3 bases, with 5 bases between them. CDR3 in amino acids: CASSPTDYEQYF. The CDR3 DNA follows: TGTGCCAGCTCACCAACAGACTACGAGCAGTACTTC.

This chain uses TRBV19 with TRBJ2-7; TRBD1 aligns across 7 bases. V shed 5 bases and J 6 bases; nucleotides not matched to a gene: 10. The CDR3 consists of 14 residues. Germline CDR1 reads LNHDA; CDR2 reads SQIVND (reference sequence). As DNA, the CDR3 is TGTGCCAGTAGTCTTCGGACAGGTTCGGGCGAGCAGTACTTC. Protein product: CASSLRTGSGEQYF.

The chain employs TRBV3-1 (or the pseudogene TRBV3-2) and TRBJ2-3; TRBD1 is a possible D gene (6 bases). CDR1 is LGHDT, CDR2 YNNKEL, per germline (reference sequence). V shed 4 bases and J shed 1 base, with 9 bases lying between them. The CDR3 has 14 residues. CDR3 amino acids: CASSPRTGTDTQYF. The CDR3 nucleotides are TGTGCCAGCAGCCCCCGGACAGGCACAGATACGCAGTATTTT.

This chain links TRBV30 with TRBJ1-4; a possible D gene is TRBD1 (5 bases). The V gene's germline CDR1 is GTSNPN and CDR2 SVGIG (reference sequence). The CDR3 totals 15 residues. V lost 0 bases and J lost 8, with 16 bases in between. CDR3 in amino acids: CAWSVSRRGSEKLFF. For the CDR3, the DNA is TGTGCCTGGAGTGTATCCCGTAGGGGATCGGAAAAACTGTTTTTT.

V usage is TRBV15 and J usage is TRBJ2-5, with 8 bases matching TRBD2. Trimming took 1 base from V and 5 from J; bases not matched to a gene: 6. CDR3 size: 15 residues. Looked up from germline, CDR1 is LNHNV and CDR2 is YYDKDF (reference sequence). In DNA form, the CDR3 reads TGTGCCACCAGCAGAGCCGGGGGGGCGGGGGAGACCCAGTACTTC. Translating gives CATSRAGGAGETQYF. Variable domain in full (rest from reference TRBV15 and TRBJ2-5): DAMVIQNPRYQVTQFGKPVTLSCSQTLNHNVMYWYQQKSSQAPKLLFHYYDKDFNNEADTPDNFQSRRPNTSFCFLDIRSPGLGDTAMYLCATSRAGGAGETQYFGPGTRLLVL.

The chain is built from TRBV19 and TRBJ2-7; D is perhaps TRBD2 (5 bases). The CDR3 contains 14 residues. Trimming took off 4 bases at V and 2 bases at J, with 12 bases between the two ends. Germline lookup yields CDR1 LNHDA and CDR2 SQIVND (reference sequence). CDR3 nucleotide sequence: TGTGCCAGTAGTACCGCCGGGAACCCCTACGAGCAGTACTTC. Protein product: CASSTAGNPYEQYF.

The chain is built from TRBV29-1 and TRBJ1-6, with D uncertain. The V gene lost 6 bases and the J gene lost 8 bases, with 14 bases spanning the gap. There are 13 residues in the CDR3. The germline CDR1 and CDR2 sequences are SQVTM and ANQGSEA. The CDR3 reads CSVAEREDSPLHF. The CDR3 DNA sequence: TGCAGCGTAGCGGAACGAGAGGATTCACCCCTCCACTTT.

The genes are TRBV5-1 and TRBJ2-7; 8 bases fit TRBD2. Germline V gene lookup returns CDR1 SGHRS and CDR2 YFSETQ. Trimming at V came to 0 bases and at J to 0 bases, leaving 2 bases not matched to a gene. This CDR3 comprises 15 residues. CDR3 in DNA: TGCGCCAGCAGCTTGGCCGGGACTAGCTCCTACGAGCAGTACTTC. Protein product: CASSLAGTSSYEQYF.

This chain uses TRBV27 with TRBJ1-6; 7 positions agree with TRBD1. After removal of 4 bases from V and 5 bases from J, the junction contained 8 bases not matched to a gene. CDR1 and CDR2 (germline): MNHEY, SMNVEV (reference sequence). This CDR3 comprises 16 residues. CDR3 sequence (DNA): TGTGCCAGCAGTTCGTCGGGACAGAGAAATAATTCACCCCTCCACTTT. Its protein is CASSSSGQRNNSPLHF.